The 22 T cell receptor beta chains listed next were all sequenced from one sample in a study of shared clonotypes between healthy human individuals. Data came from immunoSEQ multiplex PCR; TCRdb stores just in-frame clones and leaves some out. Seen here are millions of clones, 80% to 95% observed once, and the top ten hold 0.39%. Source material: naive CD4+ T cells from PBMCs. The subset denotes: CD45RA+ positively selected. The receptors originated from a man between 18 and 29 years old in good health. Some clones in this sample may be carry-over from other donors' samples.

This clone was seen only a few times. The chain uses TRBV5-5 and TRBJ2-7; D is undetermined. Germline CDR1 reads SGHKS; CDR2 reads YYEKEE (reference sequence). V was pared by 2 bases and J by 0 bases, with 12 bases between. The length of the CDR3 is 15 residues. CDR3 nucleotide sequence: TGTGCCAGCAGCTTTGGCCCAGCGTCCTCCTACGAGCAGTACTTC. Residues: CASSFGPASSYEQYF.

The CDR3 nucleotides are TGCGCCAGCAGCCGGAGCAGGGAATCAGTGCAGTACTTC. This gives the protein CASSRSRESVQYF. The rearrangement links TRBV5-1 to TRBJ2-7, with D possibly being TRBD1 (5 bases). Germline V gene sequence: CDR1 SGHRS, CDR2 YFSETQ. CDR3 size: 13 residues. Trimming left V 4 bases short and J 9 bases short, with 17 bases between.

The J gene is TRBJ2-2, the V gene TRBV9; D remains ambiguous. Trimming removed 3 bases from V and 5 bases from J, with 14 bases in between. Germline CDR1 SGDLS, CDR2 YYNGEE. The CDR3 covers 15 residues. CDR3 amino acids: CASSANPLSTGELFF. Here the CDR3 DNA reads TGTGCCAGCAGCGCTAACCCCCTATCTACCGGGGAGCTGTTTTTT.

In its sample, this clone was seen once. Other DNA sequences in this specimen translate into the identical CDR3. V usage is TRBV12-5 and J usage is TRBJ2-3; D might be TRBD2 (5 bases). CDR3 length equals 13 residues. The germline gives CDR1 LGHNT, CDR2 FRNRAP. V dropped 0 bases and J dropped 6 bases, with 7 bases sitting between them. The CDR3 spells CASGLVGGDTQYF. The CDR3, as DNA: TGTGCTAGTGGTTTGGTGGGCGGGGATACGCAGTATTTT.

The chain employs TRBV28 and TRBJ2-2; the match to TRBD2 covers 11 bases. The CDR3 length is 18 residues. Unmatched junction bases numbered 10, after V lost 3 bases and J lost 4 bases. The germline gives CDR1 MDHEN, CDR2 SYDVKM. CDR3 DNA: TGTGCCAGCAGTTTGGCACTAGCGGGAGAAGGTAGCACCGGGGAGCTGTTTTTT. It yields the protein CASSLALAGEGSTGELFF.

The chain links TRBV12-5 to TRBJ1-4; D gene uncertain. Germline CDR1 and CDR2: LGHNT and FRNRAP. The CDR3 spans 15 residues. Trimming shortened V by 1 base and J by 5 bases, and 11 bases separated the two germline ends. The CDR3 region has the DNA TGTGCTAGTGGTTTGGCCCTGGACGGAAATGAAAAACTGTTTTTT. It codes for CASGLALDGNEKLFF.

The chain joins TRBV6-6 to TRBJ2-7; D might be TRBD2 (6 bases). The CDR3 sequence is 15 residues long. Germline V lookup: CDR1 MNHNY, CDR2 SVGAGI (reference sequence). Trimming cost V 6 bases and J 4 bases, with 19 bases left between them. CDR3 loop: CASSSLLGRGYEQYF. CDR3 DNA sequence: TGTGCCAGCAGCTCCCTCCTTGGGCGGGGTTACGAGCAGTACTTC.

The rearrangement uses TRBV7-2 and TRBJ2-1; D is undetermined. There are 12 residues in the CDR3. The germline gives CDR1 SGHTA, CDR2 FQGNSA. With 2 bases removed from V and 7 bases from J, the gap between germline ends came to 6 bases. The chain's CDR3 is CASSLPRNEQFF. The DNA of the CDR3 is TGTGCCAGCAGCTTACCCAGAAATGAGCAGTTCTTC.

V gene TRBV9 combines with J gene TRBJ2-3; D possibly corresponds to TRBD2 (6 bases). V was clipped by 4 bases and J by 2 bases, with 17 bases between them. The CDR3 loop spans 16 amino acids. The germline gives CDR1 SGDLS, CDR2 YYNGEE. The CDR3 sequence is CASSLGTLILTDTQYF. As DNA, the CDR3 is TGTGCCAGCAGCCTAGGGACTTTGATTCTCACAGATACGCAGTATTTT.

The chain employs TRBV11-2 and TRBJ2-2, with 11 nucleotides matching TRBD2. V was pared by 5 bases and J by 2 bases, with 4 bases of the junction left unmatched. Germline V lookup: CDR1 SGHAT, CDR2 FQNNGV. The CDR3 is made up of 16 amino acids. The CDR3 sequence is CASSPRLAGNTGELFF. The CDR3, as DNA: TGTGCCAGCAGCCCCCGACTAGCGGGAAACACCGGGGAGCTGTTTTTT. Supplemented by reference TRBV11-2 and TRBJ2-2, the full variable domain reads EAGVAQSPRYKIIEKRQSVAFWCNPISGHATLYWYQQILGQGPKLLIQFQNNGVVDDSQLPKDRFSAERLKGVDSTLKIQPAKLEDSAVYLCASSPRLAGNTGELFFGEGSRLTVL.

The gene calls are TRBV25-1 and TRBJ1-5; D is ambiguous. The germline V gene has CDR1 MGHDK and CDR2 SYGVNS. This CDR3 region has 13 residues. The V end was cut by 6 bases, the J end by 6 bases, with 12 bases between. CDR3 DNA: TGTGCCAGCAGACGGGGTAATTCTCAGCCCCAGCATTTT. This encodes CASRRGNSQPQHF.

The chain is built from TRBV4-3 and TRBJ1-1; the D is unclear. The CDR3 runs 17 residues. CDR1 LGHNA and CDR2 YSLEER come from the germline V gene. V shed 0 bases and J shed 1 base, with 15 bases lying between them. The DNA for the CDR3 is TGCGCCAGCAGCCAAGATCCGGGATCGTGGCGGAACACTGAAGCTTTCTTT. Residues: CASSQDPGSWRNTEAFF.

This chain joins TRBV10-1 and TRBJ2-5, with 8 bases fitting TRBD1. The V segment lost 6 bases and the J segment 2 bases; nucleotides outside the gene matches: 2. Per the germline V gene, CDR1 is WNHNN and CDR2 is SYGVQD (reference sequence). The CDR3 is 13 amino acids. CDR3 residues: CASSGQGQETQYF. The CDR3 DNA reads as TGCGCCAGCAGCGGACAGGGTCAAGAGACCCAGTACTTC.

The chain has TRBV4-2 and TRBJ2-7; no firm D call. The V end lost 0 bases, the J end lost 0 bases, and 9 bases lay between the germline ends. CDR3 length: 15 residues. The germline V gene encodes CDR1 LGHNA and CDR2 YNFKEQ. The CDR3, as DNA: TGTGCCAGCAGCCAAGATCAGGCTTCCTCCTACGAGCAGTACTTC. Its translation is CASSQDQASSYEQYF.

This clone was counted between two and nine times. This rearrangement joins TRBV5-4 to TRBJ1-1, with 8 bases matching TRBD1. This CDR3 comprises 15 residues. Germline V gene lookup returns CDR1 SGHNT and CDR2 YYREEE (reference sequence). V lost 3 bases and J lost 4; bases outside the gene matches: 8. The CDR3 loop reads CASSYRTGRVTEAFF. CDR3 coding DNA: TGTGCCAGCAGCTATAGGACAGGGCGGGTCACTGAAGCTTTCTTT.

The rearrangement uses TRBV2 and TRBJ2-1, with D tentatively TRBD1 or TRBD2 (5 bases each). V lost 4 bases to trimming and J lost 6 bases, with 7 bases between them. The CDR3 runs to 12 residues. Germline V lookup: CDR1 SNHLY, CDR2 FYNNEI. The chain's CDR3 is CASSVGGNEQFF. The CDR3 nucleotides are TGTGCCAGCAGTGTTGGGGGCAATGAGCAGTTCTTC.

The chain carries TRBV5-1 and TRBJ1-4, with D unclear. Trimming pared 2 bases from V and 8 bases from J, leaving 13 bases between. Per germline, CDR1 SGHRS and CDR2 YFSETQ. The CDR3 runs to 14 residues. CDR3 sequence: CASSFFGVREKLFF. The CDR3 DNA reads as TGCGCCAGCAGCTTTTTCGGAGTTCGCGAAAAACTGTTTTTT.

CDR3 nucleotides: TGTGCCAGCATCCGAAGGTTGGCAGATTTTGAAGCTTTCTTT. Its translation: CASIRRLADFEAFF. The chain is built from TRBV6-1 and TRBJ1-1, with no clear D. CDR3 size: 14 residues. V was pared by 7 bases and J by 7 bases, with 19 bases between. The germline CDR1 and CDR2 sequences are MNHNS and SASEGT.

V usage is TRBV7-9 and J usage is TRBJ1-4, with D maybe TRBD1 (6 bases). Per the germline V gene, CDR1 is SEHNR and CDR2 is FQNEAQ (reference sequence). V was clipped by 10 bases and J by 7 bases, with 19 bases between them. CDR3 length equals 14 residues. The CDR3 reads CAIGSRGGAEKLFF. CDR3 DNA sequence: TGTGCCATTGGTTCCCGGGGGGGCGCTGAAAAACTGTTTTTT.

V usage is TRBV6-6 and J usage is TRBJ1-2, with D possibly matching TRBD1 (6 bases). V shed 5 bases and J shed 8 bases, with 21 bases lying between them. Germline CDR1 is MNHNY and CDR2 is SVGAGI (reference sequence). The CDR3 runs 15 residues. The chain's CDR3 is CASSVDRFSISGYTF. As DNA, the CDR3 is TGTGCCAGCAGTGTAGACAGGTTTTCGATCAGCGGCTACACCTTC.

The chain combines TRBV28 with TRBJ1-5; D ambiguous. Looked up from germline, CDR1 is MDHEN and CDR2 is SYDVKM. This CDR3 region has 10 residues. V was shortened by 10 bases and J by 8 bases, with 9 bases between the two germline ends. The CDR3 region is CATNLEPQHF. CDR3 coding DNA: TGTGCCACTAACCTCGAGCCCCAGCATTTT.

The CDR3 sequence is CASSFGGGDTGELFF. CDR3 bases: TGCGCCAGCAGCTTCGGGGGTGGTGACACCGGGGAGCTGTTTTTT. The genes are TRBV5-1 and TRBJ2-2; D perhaps matches TRBD2 (6 bases). The CDR3 covers 15 residues. Germline CDR1 SGHRS, CDR2 YFSETQ. V lost 2 bases and J 3 bases, leaving 11 bases between the germline ends. Full variable domain (remainder filled in from reference TRBV5-1 and TRBJ2-2): KAGVTQTPRYLIKTRGQQVTLSCSPISGHRSVSWYQQTPGQGLQFLFEYFSETQRNKGNFPGRFSGRQFSNSRSEMNVSTLELGDSALYLCASSFGGGDTGELFFGEGSRLTVL.